This T cell receptor beta chain was captured in a study of blood T cell repertoires in COVID-19. Study at large: COVID-19 samples collected from the United States, Italy and Spain covered acute and convalescent phases.

In germline, CDR1 is LNHDA, CDR2 SQIVND (reference sequence). V was clipped by 11 bases and J by 4 bases, with 12 bases between them. CDR3 size: 12 residues. Enrolment of Seattle patients took place during active infection, and they were followed longitudinally. The table came from immunoSEQ multiplex PCR; TCRdb's copy has only in-frame clones and leaves some out. Here the sample spans over 90,000 clones, approximately 79% being singletons. The rearrangement links TRBV19 to TRBJ1-3, with D maybe TRBD1 (6 bases). The material sequenced was peripheral blood. The TCR comes from a man aged 70-80 years with COVID-19, enrolled during active disease. CDR3 amino acids: CACRTDGNTIYF. Here the CDR3 DNA reads TGTGCCTGTCGGACAGACGGAAACACCATATATTTT.